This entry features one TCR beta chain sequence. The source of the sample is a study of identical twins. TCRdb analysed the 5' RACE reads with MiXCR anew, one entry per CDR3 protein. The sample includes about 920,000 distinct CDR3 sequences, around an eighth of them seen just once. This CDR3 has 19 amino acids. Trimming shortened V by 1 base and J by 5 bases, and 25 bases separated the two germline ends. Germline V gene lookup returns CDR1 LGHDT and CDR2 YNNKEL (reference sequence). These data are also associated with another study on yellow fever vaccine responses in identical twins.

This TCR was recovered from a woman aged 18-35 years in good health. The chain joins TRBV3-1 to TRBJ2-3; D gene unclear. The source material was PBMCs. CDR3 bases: TGTGCCAGCAGCCAAGGATTTCGGAACCCTAGACCCGATGGAGATACGCAGTATTTT. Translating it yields CASSQGFRNPRPDGDTQYF.